This TCR beta chain was sequenced in a study of cytomegalovirus exposure and HLA in healthy donors. In nominal health when sampled, donors likely had unrecorded immune exposures nonetheless. Concerning this clone itself: What it binds is unknown.

60 Vbeta and 13 Jbeta primers were used in PCR. Repertoires were generated with immunoSEQ multiplex PCR, while TCRdb's copy carries only in-frame clones and drops some. The profile shows about 140,000 clones, approximately 72% of them singletons. Whole-study findings and limits: The study flagged some 170 TCR beta chains as cytomegalovirus-associated. Later analysis suggested links between common viral pathogens and several top significant clusters. In a later analysis, TCR beta V- and J-gene trimming showed a link to a missense DCLRE1C variant.

What was sequenced was PBMCs. This TCR derives from an older woman in good health and CMV-seronegative.

The CDR3 nucleotides are TGTGCCAGCACCCGCCGGACAGGGTATAATGAGCAGTTCTTC. Its translation: CASTRRTGYNEQFF. The chain couples TRBV6-5 to TRBJ2-1, with TRBD1 matching 8 bases. The V and J ends lost 7 bases and 7 bases, in that order; junction bases with no gene match: 9. The CDR3 runs 14 residues. Germline V CDR1 and CDR2: MNHEY, SVGAGI.